The 21 T cell receptor beta chains listed next were all sequenced from one sample in a study of beta chain features in type 1 diabetes. Expressed TCRB transcripts were sequenced, since all the RNA that had been isolated was reverse transcribed. Using immunoSEQ multiplex PCR, the repertoire was profiled, and TCRdb retains in-frame clones only, with some absent. Of about 400,000 clones detected, roughly 13% appear once; the ten largest clones hold about 0.018%. The specimen was naive CD4+ T cells from blood. These receptor sequences come from a man aged 18 to 30 in good health.

This clone came up a few times. The CDR3 DNA is TGCGCCAGCAGCGGAGGGGGGGGGACTTTGAACGAGCAGTACTTC. This translates into CASSGGGGTLNEQYF. This chain joins TRBV4-3 and TRBJ2-7; TRBD2 is a possible D gene (7 bases). Trimming took 5 bases from V and 5 from J, leaving 19 bases between them. Germline V CDR1 and CDR2: LGHNA, YSLEER. The CDR3 spans 15 residues.

The table lists this clone with a few counts. The chain uses TRBV28 and TRBJ2-7, with 8 bases lining up with TRBD2. Germline CDR1 reads MDHEN; CDR2 reads SYDVKM. The CDR3 spans 13 residues. V lost 7 bases, J lost 3 bases, and 5 bases stayed unmatched. The CDR3 DNA is TGTGCCAGCACCTTGAGCGGGGGCTACGAGCAGTACTTC. Translating it yields CASTLSGGYEQYF.

The genes are TRBV6-4 and TRBJ2-1, with 8 bases aligning to TRBD1. The CDR3 contains 15 residues. Germline CDR1 reads MRHNA; CDR2 reads SNTAGT. V was pared by 6 bases and J by 7 bases, with 11 bases of the junction left unmatched. The CDR3 DNA sequence: TGTGCCAGCAGCGCGGCCGGGACAGGCCTAAATGAGCAGTTCTTC. Its translation: CASSAAGTGLNEQFF.

The chain carries TRBV5-1 and TRBJ2-2, with D possibly TRBD2 on 5 matching bases. The germline V gene has CDR1 SGHRS and CDR2 YFSETQ. The CDR3 is 15 residues long. V lost 5 bases to trimming and J lost 2 bases, with 13 bases between them. The DNA for the CDR3 is TGCGCCAGCAGAGAGACGGGAATCAACACCGGGGAGCTGTTTTTT. This sequence encodes CASRETGINTGELFF.

The CDR3 here is CASSLQEPTSTDTQYF. As DNA, the CDR3 is TGTGCCAGCTCACTCCAGGAACCCACTAGCACAGATACGCAGTATTTT. V is TRBV18 and J is TRBJ2-3; D uncertain. Per the germline V gene, CDR1 is KGHSH and CDR2 is LQKENI. The CDR3 contains 16 residues. Trimming shortened V by 4 bases and J by 0 bases, and 14 bases separated the two germline ends.

This clone was observed a few times. This sequence joins TRBV4-2 and TRBJ2-5, with D perhaps TRBD2 (5 bases). The CDR3 is 13 amino acids. Trimming removed 1 base from V and 7 bases from J, with 10 bases in between. Germline loops: CDR1 LGHNA, CDR2 YNFKEQ. The CDR3 nucleotides read TGTGCCAGCAGCCAAGGAGGGAGCGGGACCCAGTACTTC. Protein sequence: CASSQGGSGTQYF.

The chain uses TRBV5-1 and TRBJ1-2; TRBD1 matches at 7 bases. The CDR3 spans 13 residues. V lost 2 bases and J lost 7; bases outside the gene matches: 5. The germline gives CDR1 SGHRS, CDR2 YFSETQ. The CDR3 region is CASSLGTVGGYTF. In nucleotides, the CDR3 is TGCGCCAGCAGCTTAGGGACAGTCGGTGGCTACACCTTC.

The chain couples TRBV4-2 to TRBJ2-1; D not certain. From germline, CDR1 is LGHNA and CDR2 YNFKEQ. The germline V and J ends were trimmed by 0 bases and 9 bases, with 12 bases remaining between them. The length of the CDR3 is 14 residues. The CDR3 DNA sequence: TGTGCCAGCAGCCAAGATGGAGAGAGCAGTGAGCAGTTCTTC. It codes for CASSQDGESSEQFF.

CDR3 sequence (DNA): TGTGCCAGCAGCCAAGATGCCCAGATGGAGCGTGAGCAGTTCTTC. This encodes CASSQDAQMEREQFF. The chain links TRBV4-2 to TRBJ2-1; D not certain. V was trimmed by 0 bases and J by 9 bases, leaving 15 bases between them. Germline V gives CDR1 LGHNA, CDR2 YNFKEQ. This CDR3 has 15 residues.

The chain joins TRBV7-9 to TRBJ1-3; tentative D call: TRBD1 (6 bases). Germline values: CDR1 SEHNR, CDR2 FQNEAQ (reference sequence). CDR3 length: 16 residues. V lost 4 bases, J lost 0 bases, and 13 bases lay in between. CDR3 sequence (DNA): TGTGCCAGCAGCTGGAATGACAGGAGCTCTGGAAACACCATATATTTT. The encoded protein is CASSWNDRSSGNTIYF.

The chain employs TRBV18 and TRBJ1-2; the match to TRBD1 covers 12 bases. The ends lost 0 bases at V and 3 bases at J; junction bases unmatched: 8. CDR3 length: 18 residues. CDR1 and CDR2 from the germline V gene are KGHSH and LQKENI. CDR3 nucleotide sequence: TGTGCCAGCTCACCACCGTGGGACAGGGGGCTAGTTGACTATGGCTACACCTTC. It is translated as CASSPPWDRGLVDYGYTF.

This clone was found a few times. This rearrangement joins TRBV4-3 to TRBJ2-3; 13 bases fit TRBD2. The J segment lost 10 bases and the V segment lost 0 bases, leaving 10 bases of the junction unmatched. The length of the CDR3 is 17 residues. Germline V CDR1 and CDR2: LGHNA, YSLEER. CDR3 sequence reads: CASSQDLTTSGRRAQYF. CDR3 DNA sequence: TGCGCCAGCAGCCAAGATCTAACGACTAGCGGGAGGCGGGCGCAGTATTTT.

This chain connects TRBV5-1 to TRBJ2-7; D is possibly TRBD1 (5 bases). This CDR3 is 15 amino acids long. Trimming cost V 0 bases and J 2 bases, with 12 bases left between them. Looked up from germline, CDR1 is SGHRS and CDR2 is YFSETQ. The CDR3 nucleotides read TGCGCCAGCAGCTTGGGGAACACAGGCCCCTACGAGCAGTACTTC. Its protein product is CASSLGNTGPYEQYF. The full variable domain, with the rest looked up from reference TRBV5-1 and TRBJ2-7, is KAGVTQTPRYLIKTRGQQVTLSCSPISGHRSVSWYQQTPGQGLQFLFEYFSETQRNKGNFPGRFSGRQFSNSRSEMNVSTLELGDSALYLCASSLGNTGPYEQYFGPGTRLTVT.

This clone has just a few counts. This CDR3 reads CSVGALAGNTDTQYF. CDR3 nucleotide sequence: TGCAGCGTTGGGGCCCTAGCGGGGAACACAGATACGCAGTATTTT. This sequence joins TRBV29-1 and TRBJ2-3; TRBD2 matches at 9 bases. The CDR3 extends over 15 amino acids. The V gene end was trimmed by 4 bases and the J gene end by 2 bases; junction bases not matched to a gene: 7. Per germline, CDR1 SQVTM and CDR2 ANQGSEA.

This clone has just a few counts. The rearrangement uses TRBV6-5 and TRBJ1-4; 7 bases agree with TRBD1. The germline V gene has CDR1 MNHEY and CDR2 SVGAGI. Trimming removed 5 bases from V and 4 bases from J; junction bases left unmatched: 7. CDR3 size: 15 residues. The CDR3 here is CASSPPGQSNEKLFF. The CDR3 nucleotides read TGTGCCAGCAGTCCCCCGGGACAGAGTAATGAAAAACTGTTTTTT.

Only a few counts were recorded for this clone. The CDR3 here is CASRWDRAGTEAFF. The DNA for the CDR3 is TGTGCCAGCAGATGGGACAGGGCGGGAACTGAAGCTTTCTTT. The chain recombines TRBV5-5 with TRBJ1-1, with 9 bases aligning to TRBD1. J lost 5 bases, V lost 5 bases, and 7 bases had no gene match. Germline CDR1 and CDR2: SGHKS and YYEKEE (reference sequence). The CDR3 is 14 amino acids.

The rearrangement links TRBV5-1 to TRBJ2-2; 12 bases match TRBD2. Germline CDR1 SGHRS, CDR2 YFSETQ. This CDR3 spans 14 amino acids. Trimming removed 7 bases from V and 2 bases from J; junction bases left unmatched: 0. CDR3 residues: CASGLAGNTGELFF. CDR3 nucleotides: TGCGCCAGCGGACTAGCGGGAAACACCGGGGAGCTGTTTTTT.

This clone was counted only a few times. The CDR3: CASSLDNSGGKTQYF. CDR3 DNA sequence: TGTGCCAGCAGCTTAGACAATAGCGGGGGGAAGACCCAGTACTTC. The chain is built from TRBV7-2 and TRBJ2-5; 10 bases line up with TRBD2. The CDR3 has 15 residues. The V gene end was trimmed by 1 base and the J gene end by 6 bases; junction bases not matched to a gene: 5. The V gene's germline CDR1 is SGHTA and CDR2 FQGNSA.

V usage is TRBV6-1 and J usage is TRBJ1-1, with D possibly TRBD1 on 5 matching bases. This CDR3 comprises 12 residues. Per germline, CDR1 MNHNS and CDR2 SASEGT. V dropped 8 bases and J dropped 3 bases, with 10 bases sitting between them. The CDR3 DNA follows: TGTGCCAGCTCTAGGGGATACACTGAAGCTTTCTTT. Encoded protein: CASSRGYTEAFF.

DNA for the CDR3: TGTGCCAGCAACCAAATGGACAGTTTGAACACTGAAGCTTTCTTT. This sequence encodes CASNQMDSLNTEAFF. The rearrangement uses TRBV5-4 and TRBJ1-1; tentative D call: TRBD1 (6 bases). The CDR3 totals 15 residues. Germline V gene sequence: CDR1 SGHNT, CDR2 YYREEE (reference sequence). V was pared by 6 bases and J by 0 bases, with 15 bases between.

At least ten counts were recorded for this clone. The chain is built from TRBV4-3 and TRBJ2-4; D might be TRBD1 (6 bases). Germline V CDR1 and CDR2: LGHNA, YSLEER. The CDR3 loop spans 14 amino acids. Trimming took 2 bases from V and 6 from J, leaving 11 bases between them. The CDR3 sequence is CASSQNRVGNIQYF. In DNA, the CDR3 is TGCGCCAGCAGCCAAAACAGGGTTGGAAACATTCAGTACTTC.